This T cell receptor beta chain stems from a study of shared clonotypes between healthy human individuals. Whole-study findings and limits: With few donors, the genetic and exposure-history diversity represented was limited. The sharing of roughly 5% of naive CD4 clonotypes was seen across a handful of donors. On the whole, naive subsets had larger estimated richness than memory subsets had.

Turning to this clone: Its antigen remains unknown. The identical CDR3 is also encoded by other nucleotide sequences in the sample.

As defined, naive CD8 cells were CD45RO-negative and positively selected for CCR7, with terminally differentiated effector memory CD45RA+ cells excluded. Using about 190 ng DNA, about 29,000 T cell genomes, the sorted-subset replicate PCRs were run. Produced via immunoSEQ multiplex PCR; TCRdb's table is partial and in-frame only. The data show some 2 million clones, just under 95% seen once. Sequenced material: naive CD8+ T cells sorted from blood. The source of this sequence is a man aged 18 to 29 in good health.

The CDR3 nucleotides read TGTGCCAGTATTTCGGACAGGGATAACTATGGCTACACCTTC. This codes for CASISDRDNYGYTF. The gene calls are TRBV19 and TRBJ1-2; 8 bases align to TRBD1. This CDR3 region has 14 residues. After removal of 7 bases from V and 1 base from J, the junction contained 5 bases not matched to a gene. Per the germline V gene, CDR1 is LNHDA and CDR2 is SQIVND (reference sequence).